These 17 T cell receptor beta chains were sequenced from one sample in a study of shared clonotypes between healthy human individuals. TCRdb's table, derived via immunoSEQ multiplex PCR, lists solely in-frame clones and lacks some. The data show roughly 640,000 clones, with around two thirds seen just once and more than 1.5% held by the top ten. The sample comprised memory CD4+ T cells sorted from blood. Sample subset: CD45RA-negative fraction. The receptor set was obtained from a woman aged 25 to 39 in good health.

J is TRBJ2-4 and V is TRBV28; the D call may be TRBD1 or TRBD2 (6 bases each). V was trimmed by 7 bases and J by 10 bases, leaving 17 bases between them. The CDR3 runs to 13 residues. Germline lookup yields CDR1 MDHEN and CDR2 SYDVKM. As DNA, the CDR3 is TGTGCCAGCACCGAAGGGGGGCGTGGGATTCAGTACTTC. This gives the protein CASTEGGRGIQYF.

This clone has only a few counts. The V gene is TRBV30, the J gene TRBJ2-7, with no clear D. The CDR3 covers 15 residues. The germline V gene encodes CDR1 GTSNPN and CDR2 SVGIG (reference sequence). Trimming cost V 0 bases and J 0 bases, with 12 bases left between them. The CDR3 region has the DNA TGTGCCTGGAGTGTACTTCCGGCTAGCTCCTACGAGCAGTACTTC. It is translated as CAWSVLPASSYEQYF.

V and J are TRBV5-1 and TRBJ2-7; the match to TRBD1 covers 7 bases. Germline lookup yields CDR1 SGHRS and CDR2 YFSETQ. With V trimmed by 3 bases and J by 0 bases, 6 bases remained unmatched. The CDR3 runs 15 residues. CDR3 bases: TGCGCCAGCAGCTCCGGACAGGCTAGCTCCTACGAGCAGTACTTC. It specifies CASSSGQASSYEQYF. Drawing the rest from reference TRBV5-1 and TRBJ2-7, the complete variable domain is KAGVTQTPRYLIKTRGQQVTLSCSPISGHRSVSWYQQTPGQGLQFLFEYFSETQRNKGNFPGRFSGRQFSNSRSEMNVSTLELGDSALYLCASSSGQASSYEQYFGPGTRLTVT.

The rearrangement joins TRBV25-1 to TRBJ1-1, with TRBD1 matching 9 bases. The CDR3 sequence is 15 residues long. V gave up 7 bases and J gave up 1 base; unmatched junction bases: 7. Germline CDR1 MGHDK, CDR2 SYGVNS. CDR3 sequence reads: CASTWTGVGNTEAFF. DNA of the CDR3: TGTGCCAGCACCTGGACAGGGGTAGGGAACACTGAAGCTTTCTTT.

The chain is built from TRBV7-8 and TRBJ1-1; 9 bases match TRBD1. After removal of 6 bases from V and 6 bases from J, the junction contained 14 bases not matched to a gene. The CDR3 is 16 amino acids. Germline-derived CDR1 and CDR2 are SGHVS and FQNEAQ. The CDR3 loop is CASSREGQGSLPEAFF. The CDR3 DNA is TGTGCCAGCAGTCGAGAGGGACAGGGTTCCCTCCCTGAAGCTTTCTTT.

The CDR3 DNA reads TGCGCCAGCATCGCCCGATTCACAGATACGCAGTATTTT. The encoded protein is CASIARFTDTQYF. J is TRBJ2-3 and V is TRBV10-1; no clear D. The germline V gene has CDR1 WNHNN and CDR2 SYGVQD (reference sequence). The CDR3 loop spans 13 amino acids. The germline V and J ends were trimmed by 7 bases and 2 bases, with 10 bases remaining between them.

This chain joins TRBV11-2 and TRBJ1-3, with 7 bases identical to TRBD1. CDR3 length equals 14 residues. The junction had 9 bases not matched to a gene; V was cut back by 8 bases and J by 5 bases. CDR1 and CDR2 from the germline V gene are SGHAT and FQNNGV. The CDR3 region has the DNA TGTGCCAGCTGCGTAGACAGGGACCGAAACACCATATATTTT. As protein: CASCVDRDRNTIYF.

There are a few counts of this clone. V usage is TRBV7-8 and J usage is TRBJ2-3; unclear D gene. Germline lookup yields CDR1 SGHVS and CDR2 FQNEAQ. The ends were cut back, 6 bases at V and 1 base at J, with 8 bases in the middle. This CDR3 has 13 amino acids. DNA of the CDR3: TGTGCCAGCAGGGGCCGCGGCACAGATACGCAGTATTTT. Translating gives CASRGRGTDTQYF.

This clone has a handful of counts. This rearrangement joins TRBV2 to TRBJ2-1; D gene ambiguous. The V end lost 10 bases, the J end lost 5 bases, and 15 bases lay between the germline ends. Germline-derived CDR1 and CDR2 are SNHLY and FYNNEI. This CDR3 contains 13 residues. CDR3 protein: CAIPKLLNNEQFF. In DNA form, the CDR3 reads TGTGCCATCCCCAAACTCCTAAACAATGAGCAGTTCTTC.

For this clone: The sample contains more than one DNA sequence encoding this CDR3. J is TRBJ1-1 and V is TRBV7-9, with a possible D match to TRBD1 (6 bases). The CDR3 covers 12 residues. Germline values: CDR1 SEHNR, CDR2 FQNEAQ (reference sequence). With 9 bases removed from V and 5 bases from J, the gap between germline ends came to 13 bases. The CDR3 sequence is CASHRVGTEAFF. Written as DNA, the CDR3 is TGTGCCAGTCACAGGGTAGGAACTGAAGCTTTCTTT.

This clone was detected once. The gene calls are TRBV30 and TRBJ2-7; D possibly corresponds to TRBD2 (6 bases). This CDR3 region has 18 residues. Germline CDR1 is GTSNPN and CDR2 is SVGIG (reference sequence). Trimming removed 5 bases from V and 5 bases from J, with 31 bases in between. The CDR3 protein is CAWSVSSMGEDQFNEQYF. The CDR3 coding sequence is TGTGCCTGGTCCGTTTCGTCTATGGGGGAGGATCAGTTTAACGAGCAGTACTTC.

This clone appeared a few times. The chain carries TRBV7-2 and TRBJ1-2; D is perhaps TRBD1 (6 bases). V lost 3 bases to trimming and J lost 8 bases, with 10 bases between them. Per the germline V gene, CDR1 is SGHTA and CDR2 is FQGNSA. The CDR3 runs 12 residues. CDR3: CASSFQGHGYTF. Here the CDR3 DNA reads TGTGCCAGCAGCTTCCAGGGGCACGGCTACACCTTC.

The chain is built from TRBV28 and TRBJ2-7, with D maybe TRBD1 (6 bases). The length of the CDR3 is 15 residues. Per the germline V gene, CDR1 is MDHEN and CDR2 is SYDVKM. V lost 2 bases and J 9 bases, leaving 20 bases between the germline ends. CDR3 region: CASSLINTGSMVQYF. The CDR3 DNA is TGTGCCAGCAGTTTAATTAATACAGGGTCTATGGTGCAGTACTTC.

The chain carries TRBV11-2 and TRBJ2-3, with a weak D call TRBD2 (6 bases). This CDR3 is built from 17 residues. V lost 4 bases and J 3 bases, leaving 20 bases between the germline ends. Germline V gene data show CDR1 as SGHAT and CDR2 as FQNNGV. The CDR3, as DNA: TGTGCCAGCAGCTCAAGAAGGCGGGAAAGCCGGACAGATACGCAGTATTTT. Protein product: CASSSRRRESRTDTQYF.

This chain joins TRBV6-5 and TRBJ1-1; tentatively, D is TRBD1 (6 bases). CDR3 size: 14 residues. Per germline, CDR1 MNHEY and CDR2 SVGAGI. Trimming shortened V by 5 bases and J by 5 bases, and 15 bases separated the two germline ends. CDR3 region: CASSPQGPGTEAFF. CDR3 sequence (DNA): TGTGCCAGCAGTCCTCAGGGGCCGGGAACTGAAGCTTTCTTT.

V is TRBV14 and J is TRBJ2-7; D remains ambiguous. The CDR3 spans 12 residues. The ends were cut back, 1 base at V and 1 base at J, with 2 bases in the middle. In germline, CDR1 is SGHDN, CDR2 FVKESK. The CDR3 sequence: CASSQGSYEQYF. The CDR3 region has the DNA TGTGCCAGCAGCCAAGGGTCCTACGAGCAGTACTTC.

This sequence joins TRBV7-6 and TRBJ2-1, with 13 bases lining up with TRBD2. Germline-derived CDR1 and CDR2 are SGHVS and FNYEAQ. V shed 2 bases and J 0 bases; nucleotides not matched to a gene: 1. The CDR3 sequence is 17 residues long. The CDR3 region has the DNA TGTGCCAGCAGCTTAAGGACTAGCGGGAGCTCCTACAATGAGCAGTTCTTC. Its translation: CASSLRTSGSSYNEQFF. Complete variable domain (other parts from reference TRBV7-6 and TRBJ2-1): GAGVSQSPRYKVTKRGQDVALRCDPISGHVSLYWYRQALGQGPEFLTYFNYEAQQDKSGLPNDRFSAERPEGSISTLTIQRTEQRDSAMYRCASSLRTSGSSYNEQFFGPGTRLTVL.